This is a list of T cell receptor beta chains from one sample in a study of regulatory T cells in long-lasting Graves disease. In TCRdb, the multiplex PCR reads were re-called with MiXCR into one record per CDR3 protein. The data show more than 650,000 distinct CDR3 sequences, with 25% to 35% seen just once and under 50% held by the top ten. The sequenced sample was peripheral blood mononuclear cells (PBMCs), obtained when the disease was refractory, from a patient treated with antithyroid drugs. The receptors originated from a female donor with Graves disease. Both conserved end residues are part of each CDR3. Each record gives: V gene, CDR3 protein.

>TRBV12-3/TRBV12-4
CASRGTRRRGGTEAFF
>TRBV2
CASSEAQGGVEKLFF
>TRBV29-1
CSVATGGYYEQYF
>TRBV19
CASSPLGQILRSGELFF
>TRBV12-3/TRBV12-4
CASSWSQRETQYF
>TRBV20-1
CSARETRGGNTEAFF
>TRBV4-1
CASSQGLAEYEQYF
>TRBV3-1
CASSASPYRDYEQYF
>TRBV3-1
CASSQDLGGLPSYEQYF
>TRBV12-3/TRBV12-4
CASSPDRVEQYF
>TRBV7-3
CASSPDRGHTEAFF
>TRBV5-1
CASRLGGTPNQPQHF
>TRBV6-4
CASRLGQLNYGYTF
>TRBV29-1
CSVDWDRGYGYTF
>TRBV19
CASSTNRGGIKGTEAFF
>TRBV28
CASSGNRFGGGNQPQHF
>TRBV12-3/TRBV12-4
CASSPGTGPPRYTF
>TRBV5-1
CASSFSPQETQYF
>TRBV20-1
CSARVSSTNEKLFF
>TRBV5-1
CASSLVSGSSYEQYF
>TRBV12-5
CASGLVFGTGEGRGYGYTF
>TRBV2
CASYVKFSYGYTF
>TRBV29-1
CSVSASNYGYTF
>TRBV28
CASSLGFGAFF
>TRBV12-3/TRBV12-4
CASSHRGVRTEAFF
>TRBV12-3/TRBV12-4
CASSLSLAGVEQYF
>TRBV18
CASSPYRNLNTEAFF
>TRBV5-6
CASSTQLRVFYGYTF
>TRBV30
CAWSANSNQPQHF
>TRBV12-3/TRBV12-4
CASSLGVMNQPQHF
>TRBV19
CASRRTLNYGYTF
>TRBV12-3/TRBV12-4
CASSLAGAHPTEAFF
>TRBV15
CATSREPRGGTEAFF
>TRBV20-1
CSAPNPGGGTEAFF
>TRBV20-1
CSARIEGAGGYTF
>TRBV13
CASSGSGTPRGYTF
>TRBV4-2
CASSQRDRELNGYTF
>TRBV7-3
CASSTGRGDTQYF
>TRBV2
CASSASGRVSYEQYF
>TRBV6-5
CASSYSWDLSDYLGYTF
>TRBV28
CASISSGGEKLFF
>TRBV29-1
CSVEVTDRLNYGYTF
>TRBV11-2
CASSEAVKNIQYF
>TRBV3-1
CASSQLWNQPQHF
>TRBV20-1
CSASRTSGYNEQFF
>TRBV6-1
CASSETPQGSYEQYF
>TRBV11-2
CASSLKGFSGNTIYF
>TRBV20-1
CSAPQDGDEKLFF
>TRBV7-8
CASSLDRINTEAFF
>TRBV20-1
CSVPSESGTTYGYTF
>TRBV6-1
CASVGGYGYTF
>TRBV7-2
CASSYPPGQNFYGYTF
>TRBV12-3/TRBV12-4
CASSRQGSPSGGEAFF
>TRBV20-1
CSASATGGRGTEAFF
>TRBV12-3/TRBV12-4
CASSYSGFSNQPQHF